This T cell receptor (beta chain) was identified in a study of shared clonotypes between healthy human individuals. Comments on this clone: The antigen is undetermined.

Whole-study results and caveats: Clonotypes not shared had lower generation probabilities than those common to all four donors.

Clones were read by immunoSEQ multiplex PCR, and TCRdb kept only the in-frame ones, dropping some. The table shows some 1 million clones, with about 75% occurring only once. Germline values: CDR1 MNHNY, CDR2 SVGAGI (reference sequence). This CDR3 is 15 amino acids long. V gave up 6 bases and J gave up 3 bases, with 18 bases separating them. The V gene is TRBV6-6, the J gene TRBJ2-7; weak D call: TRBD2 (7 bases). The sample taken for sequencing was memory CD4+ T cells sorted from blood. Sample subset: CD45RA-negative fraction. This clonotype was obtained from a man aged 18 to 30 in good health. The CDR3 region has the DNA TGTGCCAGCAGGGGGGGGGCGACGGTGATCTACGAGCAGTACTTC. Amino acids: CASRGGATVIYEQYF.